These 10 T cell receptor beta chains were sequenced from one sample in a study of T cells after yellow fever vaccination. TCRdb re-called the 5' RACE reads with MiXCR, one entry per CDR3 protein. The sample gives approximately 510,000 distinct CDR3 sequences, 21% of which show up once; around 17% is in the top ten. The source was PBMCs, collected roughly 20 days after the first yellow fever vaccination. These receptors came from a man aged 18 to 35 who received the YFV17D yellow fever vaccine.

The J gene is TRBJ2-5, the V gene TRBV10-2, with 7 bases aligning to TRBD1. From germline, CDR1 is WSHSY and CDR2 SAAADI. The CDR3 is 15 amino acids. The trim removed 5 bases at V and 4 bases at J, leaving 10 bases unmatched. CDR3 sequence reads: CASSLDRVIGETQYF. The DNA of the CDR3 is TGCGCCAGCAGTTTAGACAGGGTGATAGGAGAGACCCAGTACTTC.

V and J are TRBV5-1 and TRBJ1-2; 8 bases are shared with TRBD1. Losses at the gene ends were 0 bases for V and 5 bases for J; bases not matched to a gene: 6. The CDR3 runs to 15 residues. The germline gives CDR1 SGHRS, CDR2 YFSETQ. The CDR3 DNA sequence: TGCGCCAGCAGCTTGGATCCAGGGGGCTTATATGGCTACACCTTC. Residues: CASSLDPGGLYGYTF.

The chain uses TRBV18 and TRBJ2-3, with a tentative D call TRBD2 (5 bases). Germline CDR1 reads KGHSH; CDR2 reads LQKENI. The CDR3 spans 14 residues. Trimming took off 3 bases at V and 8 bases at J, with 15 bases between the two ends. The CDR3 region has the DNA TGTGCCAGCTCACCGAAGGAGGCTGTAGGTACGCAGTATTTT. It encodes CASSPKEAVGTQYF.

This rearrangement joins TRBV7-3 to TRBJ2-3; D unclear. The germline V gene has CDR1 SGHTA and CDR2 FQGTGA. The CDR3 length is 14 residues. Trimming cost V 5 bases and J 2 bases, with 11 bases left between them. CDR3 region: CASSARRNTDTQYF. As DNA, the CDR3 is TGTGCCAGCAGCGCCCGGCGGAACACAGATACGCAGTATTTT.

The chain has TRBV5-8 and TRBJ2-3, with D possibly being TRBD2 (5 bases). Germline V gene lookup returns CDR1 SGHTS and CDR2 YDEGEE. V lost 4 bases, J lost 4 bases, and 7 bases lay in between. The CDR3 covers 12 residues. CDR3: CASSRSADTQYF. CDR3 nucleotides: TGTGCCAGCAGCCGTAGCGCAGATACGCAGTATTTT.

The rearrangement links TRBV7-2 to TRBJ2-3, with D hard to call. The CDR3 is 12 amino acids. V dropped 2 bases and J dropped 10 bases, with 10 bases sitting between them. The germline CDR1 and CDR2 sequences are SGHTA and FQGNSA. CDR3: CASSLTWEAQYF. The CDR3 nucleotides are TGTGCCAGCAGCTTAACCTGGGAAGCGCAGTATTTT.

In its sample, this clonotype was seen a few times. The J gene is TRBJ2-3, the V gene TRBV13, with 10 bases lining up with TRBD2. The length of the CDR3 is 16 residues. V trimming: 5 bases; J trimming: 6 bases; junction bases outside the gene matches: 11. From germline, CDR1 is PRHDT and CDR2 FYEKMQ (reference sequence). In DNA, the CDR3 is TGTGCCAGCAGCCCCCTTAGCGGGGGGAGTGACGATACGCAGTATTTT. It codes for CASSPLSGGSDDTQYF.

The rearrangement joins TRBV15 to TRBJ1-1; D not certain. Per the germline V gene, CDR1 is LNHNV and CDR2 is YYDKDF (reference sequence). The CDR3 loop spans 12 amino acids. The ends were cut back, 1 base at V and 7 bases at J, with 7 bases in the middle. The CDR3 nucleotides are TGTGCCACCAGCAGAGCCAGGAGTGAAGCTTTCTTT. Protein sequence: CATSRARSEAFF.

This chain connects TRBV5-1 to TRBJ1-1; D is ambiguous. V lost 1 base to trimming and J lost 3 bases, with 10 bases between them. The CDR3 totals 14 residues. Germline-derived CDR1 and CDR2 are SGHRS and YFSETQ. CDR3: CASSLMDGDTEAFF. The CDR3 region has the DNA TGCGCCAGCAGCTTGATGGATGGGGACACTGAAGCTTTCTTT.

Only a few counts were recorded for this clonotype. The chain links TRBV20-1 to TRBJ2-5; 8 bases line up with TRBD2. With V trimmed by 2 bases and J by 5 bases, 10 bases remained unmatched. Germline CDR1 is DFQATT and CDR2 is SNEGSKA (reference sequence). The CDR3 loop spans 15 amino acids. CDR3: CSARRPAGGWETQYF. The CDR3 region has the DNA TGCAGTGCTAGACGCCCTGCGGGGGGCTGGGAGACCCAGTACTTC.